This TCR beta chain derives from a study of T cell responses to AZD1222 COVID-19 vaccine. General study results and limits: Breadth and depth of Spike-specific TCRs rose after two AZD1222 doses. Recipients of AZD1222 seropositive at baseline numbered only 5 to 7. Targets within unmutated variant regions were reportedly found for nearly half of spike-specific TCRs.

Clones were read by immunoSEQ multiplex PCR, and TCRdb kept only the in-frame ones, dropping some. The sample lists 55,000 to 90,000 clones; roughly four fifths were seen once. Germline lookup yields CDR1 MGHRA and CDR2 YSYEKL. Trimming removed 4 bases at V and 5 bases at J, with 7 bases between. This CDR3 is built from 12 residues. About this clone: What it recognizes is unknown.

The sample consisted of peripheral blood, taken on day 0 of AZD1222 vaccination. This clonotype originated in an adult in good health. The chain joins TRBV4-1 to TRBJ2-3; tentative D call: TRBD2 (6 bases). This CDR3 is CASSPGGDTQYF. The CDR3 nucleotides are TGCGCCAGCAGCCCCGGGGGAGATACGCAGTATTTT.